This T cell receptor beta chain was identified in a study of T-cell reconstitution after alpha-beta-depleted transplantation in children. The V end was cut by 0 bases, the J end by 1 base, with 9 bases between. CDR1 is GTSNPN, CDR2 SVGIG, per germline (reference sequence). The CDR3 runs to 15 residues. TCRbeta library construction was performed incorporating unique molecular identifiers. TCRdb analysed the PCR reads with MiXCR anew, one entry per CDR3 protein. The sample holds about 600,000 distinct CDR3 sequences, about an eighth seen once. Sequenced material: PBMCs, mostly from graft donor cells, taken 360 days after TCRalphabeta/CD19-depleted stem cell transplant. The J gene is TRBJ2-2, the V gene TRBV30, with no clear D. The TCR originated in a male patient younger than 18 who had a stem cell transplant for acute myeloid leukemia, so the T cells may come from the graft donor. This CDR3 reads CAWSVLNRNTGELFF. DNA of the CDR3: TGTGCCTGGAGTGTACTAAACAGGAACACCGGGGAGCTGTTTTTT. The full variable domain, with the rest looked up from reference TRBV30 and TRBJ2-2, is SQTIHQWPATLVQPVGSPLSLECTVEGTSNPNLYWYRQAAGRGLQLLFYSVGIGQISSEVPQNLSASRPQDRQFILSSKKLLLSDSGFYLCAWSVLNRNTGELFFGEGSRLTVL.